The 24 T cell receptor beta chains below all came from one sample that was sequenced in a study of CD8 T cells in ankylosing spondylitis. TCRdb redid the calling of the 5' RACE reads with MiXCR, one entry per CDR3 protein. The sample carries tens of thousands of distinct CDR3 sequences, over 4% recorded once. Sequences were obtained from blood, either unsorted or a sorted T cell fraction (not recorded which). All receptors come from a male donor with ankylosing spondylitis or in good health (not recorded which).

This clonotype was seen at least ten times. This chain uses TRBV5-1 with TRBJ2-5, with a weak D call TRBD2 (6 bases). Between the trimmed V and J ends, which lost 4 bases and 4 bases, there was a span of 17 bases. Germline assignment: CDR1 SGHRS and CDR2 YFSETQ. The CDR3 has 15 amino acids. CDR3 sequence reads: CASSPEAGLGETQYF. CDR3 sequence (DNA): TGCGCCAGCAGCCCCGAGGCGGGGCTTGGAGAGACCCAGTACTTC.

This clonotype was seen many times. V usage is TRBV7-9 and J usage is TRBJ2-3; D is uncertain. There are 12 residues in the CDR3. The ends were cut back, 7 bases at V and 4 bases at J, with 9 bases in the middle. CDR1 and CDR2 (germline): SEHNR, FQNEAQ (reference sequence). The CDR3 DNA is TGTGCCAGCACTAATATGGCAGATACGCAGTATTTT. This sequence encodes CASTNMADTQYF. The full variable domain, in which reference TRBV7-9 and TRBJ2-3 provide the parts outside the CDR3, is DTGVSQNPRHKITKRGQNVTFRCDPISEHNRLYWYRQTLGQGPEFLTYFQNEAQLEKSRLLSDRFSAERPKGSFSTLEIQRTEQGDSAMYLCASTNMADTQYFGPGTRLTVL.

The sample holds many counts of this clonotype. The rearrangement links TRBV5-8 to TRBJ1-2, with D hard to call. V lost 5 bases and J 10 bases, leaving 12 bases between the germline ends. The CDR3 totals 11 residues. Germline CDR1 reads SGHTS; CDR2 reads YDEGEE. The CDR3 coding sequence is TGTGCCAGCAGGGAGGCCGGGGACTACACCTTC. Translating gives CASREAGDYTF.

In its sample, this clonotype was seen many times. The chain carries TRBV20-1 and TRBJ1-6, with 7 bases aligning to TRBD1. The V gene's germline CDR1 is DFQATT and CDR2 SNEGSKA (reference sequence). The CDR3 length is 16 residues. J was trimmed by 5 bases and V by 0 bases; bases with no gene match: 7. The CDR3: CSARDERQGDNSPLHF. In DNA form, the CDR3 reads TGCAGTGCTAGAGACGAAAGACAGGGAGATAATTCACCCCTCCACTTT.

This clonotype was picked up many times. This sequence joins TRBV15 and TRBJ1-4; D uncertain. Looked up from germline, CDR1 is LNHNV and CDR2 is YYDKDF (reference sequence). This CDR3 is 18 amino acids long. V lost 1 base, J lost 6 bases, and 21 bases lay in between. The CDR3 coding sequence is TGTGCCACCAGCAGAGGGATTTTGACATCCGACGGGGATGAAAAACTGTTTTTT. Its protein product is CATSRGILTSDGDEKLFF.

This clonotype was counted at least ten times. The chain carries TRBV4-2 and TRBJ2-7, with 9 nucleotides matching TRBD2. CDR1 is LGHNA, CDR2 YNFKEQ, per germline. Losses at the gene ends were 0 bases for V and 6 bases for J; bases not matched to a gene: 9. The CDR3 contains 16 residues. The CDR3 reads CASSQEGRGGPGEQYF. CDR3 sequence (DNA): TGTGCCAGCAGCCAAGAAGGGCGGGGGGGCCCTGGCGAGCAGTACTTC.

This clonotype was recorded at least ten times. The V call is TRBV5-1, the J call TRBJ1-1; weak D call: TRBD1 (6 bases). V lost 5 bases and J 0 bases, leaving 14 bases between the germline ends. This CDR3 has 15 residues. The germline CDR1 and CDR2 sequences are SGHRS and YFSETQ. The CDR3 coding sequence is TGCGCCAGCAGTCCCCCCGGGGGCGTGAACACTGAAGCTTTCTTT. This translates into CASSPPGGVNTEAFF.

The sample holds many counts of this clonotype. The V call is TRBV11-2, the J call TRBJ2-5, with a possible D match to TRBD1 (6 bases). This CDR3 has 14 amino acids. CDR1 and CDR2 from the germline V gene are SGHAT and FQNNGV. With 5 bases removed from V and 0 bases from J, the gap between germline ends came to 10 bases. CDR3 in amino acids: CASSKNRDQETQYF. Here the CDR3 DNA reads TGTGCCAGCAGCAAAAACAGGGACCAAGAGACCCAGTACTTC. Drawing the rest from reference TRBV11-2 and TRBJ2-5, the complete variable domain is EAGVAQSPRYKIIEKRQSVAFWCNPISGHATLYWYQQILGQGPKLLIQFQNNGVVDDSQLPKDRFSAERLKGVDSTLKIQPAKLEDSAVYLCASSKNRDQETQYFGPGTRLLVL.

This clonotype was recorded many times. This chain connects TRBV4-3 to TRBJ2-7; D perhaps matches TRBD1 (6 bases). Looked up from germline, CDR1 is LGHNA and CDR2 is YSLEER. V was pared by 2 bases and J by 5 bases, with 13 bases between. This CDR3 is built from 14 residues. CDR3 DNA sequence: TGCGCCAGCAGCCAAATGGTCAGGGGCGACGAGCAGTACTTC. Amino acid sequence: CASSQMVRGDEQYF.

This clonotype was counted at least ten times. The V and J genes are TRBV20-1 and TRBJ1-2; D is unclear. V was cut by 4 bases and J by 4 bases, with 16 bases left in between. Germline V gene data show CDR1 as DFQATT and CDR2 as SNEGSKA (reference sequence). CDR3 length equals 14 residues. DNA for the CDR3: TGCAGTGCTAAAAAGGGCCTCGGGTCCTATGGCTACACCTTC. This gives the protein CSAKKGLGSYGYTF.

This clonotype was found many times. V gene TRBV12-3 or TRBV12-4 combines with J gene TRBJ2-5, with D maybe TRBD2 (6 bases). CDR3 size: 15 residues. The V end lost 4 bases, the J end lost 3 bases, and 15 bases lay between the germline ends. CDR3 nucleotides: TGTGCCAGCAGTTCGGGTCGGGAGTTAAAAGAGACCCAGTACTTC. This codes for CASSSGRELKETQYF.

This clonotype was seen more than once but under ten times. The rearrangement uses TRBV7-2 and TRBJ2-7; 10 nucleotides line up with TRBD2. The length of the CDR3 is 15 residues. The junction had 9 bases not matched to a gene; V was cut back by 4 bases and J by 6 bases. Germline V CDR1 and CDR2: SGHTA, FQGNSA. The DNA of the CDR3 is TGTGCCAGCAGCTCCTTAGCGGGGGGTTTCGCCGAGCAGTACTTC. This codes for CASSSLAGGFAEQYF.

In its sample, this clonotype was seen many times. The gene calls are TRBV30 and TRBJ2-5; TRBD1 aligns across 9 bases. The CDR3 totals 15 residues. Unmatched junction bases numbered 6, after V lost 1 base and J lost 3 bases. Germline CDR1 and CDR2: GTSNPN and SVGIG (reference sequence). CDR3 nucleotide sequence: TGTGCCTGGAGTGGGGCGACAGGGGGGAAAGAGACCCAGTACTTC. Residues: CAWSGATGGKETQYF.

This clonotype has a count of ten or more. The rearrangement joins TRBV20-1 to TRBJ2-5; 9 bases line up with TRBD1. Germline-derived CDR1 and CDR2 are DFQATT and SNEGSKA (reference sequence). The CDR3 is 16 residues long. Losses at the gene ends were 0 bases for V and 1 base for J; bases not matched to a gene: 6. The CDR3 bases are TGCAGTGCTAGAGATGTGAAGGGACAGGGCCAAGAGACCCAGTACTTC. As protein: CSARDVKGQGQETQYF.

The DNA of the CDR3 is TGTGCCATCAGTGAAGGAGTCAACACTGAAGCTTTCTTT. Translated: CAISEGVNTEAFF. The genes are TRBV10-3 and TRBJ1-1; D not certain. From germline, CDR1 is ENHRY and CDR2 SYGVKD. CDR3 length equals 13 residues. V lost 3 bases and J 2 bases, leaving 7 bases between the germline ends.

This clonotype came up many times. J is TRBJ1-5 and V is TRBV7-8; D is ambiguous. CDR1 and CDR2 from the germline V gene are SGHVS and FQNEAQ. The CDR3 consists of 14 residues. V gave up 4 bases and J gave up 3 bases, with 10 bases separating them. In DNA, the CDR3 is TGTGCCAGCAGCTCTAAAACCGACAATCAGCCCCAGCATTTT. Protein sequence: CASSSKTDNQPQHF.

This clonotype was detected many times. The genes are TRBV9 and TRBJ2-7, with D perhaps TRBD1 or TRBD2 (5 bases each). Per germline, CDR1 SGDLS and CDR2 YYNGEE. V lost 4 bases, J lost 4 bases, and 15 bases lay in between. CDR3 length: 14 amino acids. The CDR3 DNA reads as TGTGCCAGCAGCCCCCGGGACCTGATTTACGAGCAGTACTTC. Encoded protein: CASSPRDLIYEQYF.

This clonotype came up many times. V usage is TRBV20-1 and J usage is TRBJ2-1; 7 bases match TRBD1. Germline trimming cut 4 bases from V and 3 bases from J; bases unmatched to any gene: 18. The CDR3 is made up of 18 amino acids. Germline CDR1 DFQATT, CDR2 SNEGSKA (reference sequence). The CDR3: CSAKGTARAFWDYNEQFF. CDR3 coding DNA: TGCAGTGCTAAAGGGACAGCCCGAGCTTTTTGGGACTACAATGAGCAGTTCTTC.

V is TRBV7-2 and J is TRBJ2-1, with TRBD1 identical over 9 bases. The CDR3 contains 17 residues. V lost 0 bases and J lost 3; bases outside the gene matches: 6. From germline, CDR1 is SGHTA and CDR2 FQGNSA. CDR3 DNA sequence: TGTGCCAGCAGCTTAGCCGGGACAGGGCCGAGCTACAATGAGCAGTTCTTC. This translates into CASSLAGTGPSYNEQFF. Based on the CDR3 plus reference TRBV7-2 and TRBJ2-1, the full variable domain is GAGVSQSPSNKVTEKGKDVELRCDPISGHTALYWYRQSLGQGLEFLIYFQGNSAPDKSGLPSDRFSAERTGGSVSTLTIQRTQQEDSAVYLCASSLAGTGPSYNEQFFGPGTRLTVL.

This clonotype was recorded many times. The chain links TRBV20-1 to TRBJ2-1; 7 bases match TRBD1. J was trimmed by 11 bases and V by 0 bases; bases with no gene match: 10. The length of the CDR3 is 14 residues. Germline V gives CDR1 DFQATT, CDR2 SNEGSKA (reference sequence). The CDR3 nucleotides read TGCAGTGCTAGAGATAGAATGGGACAGCTAAAGCAGTTCTTC. As protein: CSARDRMGQLKQFF.

This clonotype was seen ten or more times. The chain combines TRBV10-2 with TRBJ1-3, with TRBD1 as a possible D gene (5 bases). The germline gives CDR1 WSHSY, CDR2 SAAADI. The CDR3 sequence is 15 residues long. V was pared by 0 bases and J by 2 bases, with 8 bases between. In nucleotides, the CDR3 is TGCGCCAGCAGTGAGTCGACAGTCACTGGAAACACCATATATTTT. It is translated as CASSESTVTGNTIYF.

This clonotype is medium-sized within its sample. The chain has TRBV20-1 and TRBJ2-3; 7 bases map to TRBD2. From germline, CDR1 is DFQATT and CDR2 SNEGSKA (reference sequence). V was pared by 6 bases and J by 4 bases, with 13 bases of the junction left unmatched. The CDR3 totals 15 residues. The CDR3 DNA reads as TGCAGTGCCCCCTCCACCGGGGGGACCCCAGATACGCAGTATTTT. Its translation is CSAPSTGGTPDTQYF.

This clonotype was seen repeatedly, ten times or more. The rearrangement uses TRBV9 and TRBJ2-7, with 8 bases aligning to TRBD1. The V gene end was trimmed by 5 bases and the J gene end by 6 bases; junction bases not matched to a gene: 10. The germline V gene has CDR1 SGDLS and CDR2 YYNGEE. CDR3 size: 14 residues. The CDR3: CASSAPGGWSEQYF. In nucleotides, the CDR3 is TGTGCCAGCAGTGCCCCAGGGGGCTGGAGCGAGCAGTACTTC.

This clonotype was found many times. The CDR3 nucleotides read TGTGCCAGCAGCCTCCTCGCCTCCTACGAGCAGTACTTC. This codes for CASSLLASYEQYF. The chain links TRBV27 to TRBJ2-7; D not certain. The ends were cut back, 6 bases at V and 0 bases at J, with 9 bases in the middle. Germline V gene sequence: CDR1 MNHEY, CDR2 SMNVEV (reference sequence). The CDR3 spans 13 residues.